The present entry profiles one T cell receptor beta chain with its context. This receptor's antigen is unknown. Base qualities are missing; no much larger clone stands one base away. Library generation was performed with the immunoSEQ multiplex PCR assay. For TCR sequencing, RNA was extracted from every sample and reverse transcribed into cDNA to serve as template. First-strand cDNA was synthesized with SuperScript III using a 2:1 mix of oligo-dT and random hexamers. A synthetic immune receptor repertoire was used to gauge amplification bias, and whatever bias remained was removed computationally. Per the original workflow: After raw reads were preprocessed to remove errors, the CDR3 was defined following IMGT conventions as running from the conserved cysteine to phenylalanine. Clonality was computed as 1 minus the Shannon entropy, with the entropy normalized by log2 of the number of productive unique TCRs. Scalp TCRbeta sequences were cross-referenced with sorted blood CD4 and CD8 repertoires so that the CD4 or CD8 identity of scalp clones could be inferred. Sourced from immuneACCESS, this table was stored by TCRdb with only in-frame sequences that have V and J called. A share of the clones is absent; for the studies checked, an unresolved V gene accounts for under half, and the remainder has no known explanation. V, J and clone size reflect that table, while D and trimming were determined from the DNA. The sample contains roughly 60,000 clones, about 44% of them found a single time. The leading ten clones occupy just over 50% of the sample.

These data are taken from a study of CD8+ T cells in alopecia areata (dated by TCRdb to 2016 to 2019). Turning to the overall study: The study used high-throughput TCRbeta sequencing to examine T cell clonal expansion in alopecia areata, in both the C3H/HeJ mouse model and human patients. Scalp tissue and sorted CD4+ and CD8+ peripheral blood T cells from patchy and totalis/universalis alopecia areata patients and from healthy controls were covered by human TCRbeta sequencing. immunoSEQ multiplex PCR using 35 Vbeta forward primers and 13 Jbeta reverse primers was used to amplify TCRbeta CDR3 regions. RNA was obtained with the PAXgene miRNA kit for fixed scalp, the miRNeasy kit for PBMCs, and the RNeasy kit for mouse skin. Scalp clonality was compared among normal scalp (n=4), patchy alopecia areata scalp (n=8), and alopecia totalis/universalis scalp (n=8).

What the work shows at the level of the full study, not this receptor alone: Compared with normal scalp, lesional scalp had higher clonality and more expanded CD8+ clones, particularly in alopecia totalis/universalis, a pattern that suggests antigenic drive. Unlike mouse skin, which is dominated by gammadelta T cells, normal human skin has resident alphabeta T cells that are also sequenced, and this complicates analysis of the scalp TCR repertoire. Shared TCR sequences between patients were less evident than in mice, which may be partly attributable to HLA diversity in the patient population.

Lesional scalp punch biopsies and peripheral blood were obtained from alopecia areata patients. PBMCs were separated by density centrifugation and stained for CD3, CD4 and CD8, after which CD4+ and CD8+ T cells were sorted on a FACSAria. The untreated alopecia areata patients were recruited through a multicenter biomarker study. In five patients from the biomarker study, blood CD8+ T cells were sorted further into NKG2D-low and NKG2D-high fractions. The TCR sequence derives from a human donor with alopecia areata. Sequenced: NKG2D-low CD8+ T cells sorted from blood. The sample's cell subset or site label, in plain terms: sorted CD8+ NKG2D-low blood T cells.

The CDR3 corresponds to CASSYGQGAAEAFF. The nucleotide sequence is given as TGTGCCAGCAGCTACGGACAGGGGGCGGCTGAAGCTTTCTTT. Recombination linked TRBV5-6 to TRBJ1-1, with TRBD1 identical over 11 junction bases. Looking up the germline V gene yields CDR1 SGHDT and CDR2 YYEEEE. Trimming takes 3 bases off V and 6 bases off J; junction bases not matched to a gene: 4. The CDR3, cysteine through phenylalanine, is 14 amino acids long. Only CDR3 DNA remains: 42 bases, in frame from the first base. Supplemented by the reference TRBV5-6 and TRBJ1-1 proteins around the CDR3, the complete variable domain is DAGVTQSPTHLIKTRGQQVTLRCSPKSGHDTVSWYQQALGQGPQFIFQYYEEEERQRGNFPDRFSGHQFPNYSSELNVNALLLGDSALYLCASSYGQGAAEAFFGQGTRLTVV.